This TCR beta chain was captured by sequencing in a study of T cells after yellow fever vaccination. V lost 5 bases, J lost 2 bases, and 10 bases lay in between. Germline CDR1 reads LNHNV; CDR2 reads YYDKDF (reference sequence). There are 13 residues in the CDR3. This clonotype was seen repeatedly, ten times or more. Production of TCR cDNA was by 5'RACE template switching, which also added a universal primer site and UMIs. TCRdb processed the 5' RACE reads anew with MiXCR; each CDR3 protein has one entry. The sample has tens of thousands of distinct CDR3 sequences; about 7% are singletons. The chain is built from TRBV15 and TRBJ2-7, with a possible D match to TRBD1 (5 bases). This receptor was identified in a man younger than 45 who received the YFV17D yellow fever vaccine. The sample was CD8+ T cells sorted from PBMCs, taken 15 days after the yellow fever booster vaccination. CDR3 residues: CATSAGSAYEQYF. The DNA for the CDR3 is TGTGCCACCAGCGCAGGGTCGGCCTACGAGCAGTACTTC.